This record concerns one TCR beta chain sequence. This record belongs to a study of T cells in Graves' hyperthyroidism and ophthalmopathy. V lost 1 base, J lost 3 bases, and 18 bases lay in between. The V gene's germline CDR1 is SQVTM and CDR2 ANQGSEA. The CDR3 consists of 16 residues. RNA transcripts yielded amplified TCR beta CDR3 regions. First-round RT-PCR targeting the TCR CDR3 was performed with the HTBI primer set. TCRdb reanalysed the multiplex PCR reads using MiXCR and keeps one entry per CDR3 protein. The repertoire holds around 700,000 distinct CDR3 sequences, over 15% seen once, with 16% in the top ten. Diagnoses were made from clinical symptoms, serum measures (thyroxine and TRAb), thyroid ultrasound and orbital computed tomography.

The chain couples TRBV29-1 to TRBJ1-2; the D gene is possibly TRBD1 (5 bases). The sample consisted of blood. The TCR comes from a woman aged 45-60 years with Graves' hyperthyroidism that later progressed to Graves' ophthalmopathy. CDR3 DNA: TGCAGCGTTGAAGCCAACAGCCCTGACAGAGACTATGGCTACACCTTC. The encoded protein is CSVEANSPDRDYGYTF.